Described below is a single TCR beta chain sequence and its context. The antigen is not known. The assay covered 100,000 or so TCR templates per sample. Profiling relied on immunoSEQ multiplex PCR, and the TCRdb table lists in-frame clones only, not all of them. Among some 97,000 clones listed, about 90% were seen once. The data were obtained in a study of siplizumab effects on memory and regulatory T cells. The study's findings and limits: The diversity of naive T cells seemed greater than that of memory cells, and their alloresponse contribution seemed major. The average Treg-derived proportion among mappable alloreactive CD4+ clones was less than 80% with siplizumab versus about 28% in controls. Proliferating Tregs in siplizumab cultures were never verified as suppressive.

Trimming at V came to 4 bases and at J to 8 bases, leaving 10 bases not matched to a gene. Germline CDR1 is SEHNR and CDR2 is FQNEAQ (reference sequence). This CDR3 comprises 15 residues. Sequences were obtained from Tregs sorted from blood. The J gene is TRBJ2-1, the V gene TRBV7-9; TRBD2 matches 8 bases. This receptor was obtained from a human donor in good health. Here the CDR3 reads CASSSGSGSKHEQFF. The CDR3 nucleotides are TGTGCCAGCAGCTCAGGGAGCGGGAGTAAGCATGAGCAGTTCTTC. The entire variable domain, with the rest obtained from reference TRBV7-9 and TRBJ2-1, is as follows: DTGVSQNPRHKITKRGQNVTFRCDPISEHNRLYWYRQTLGQGPEFLTYFQNEAQLEKSRLLSDRFSAERPKGSFSTLEIQRTEQGDSAMYLCASSSGSGSKHEQFFGPGTRLTVL.